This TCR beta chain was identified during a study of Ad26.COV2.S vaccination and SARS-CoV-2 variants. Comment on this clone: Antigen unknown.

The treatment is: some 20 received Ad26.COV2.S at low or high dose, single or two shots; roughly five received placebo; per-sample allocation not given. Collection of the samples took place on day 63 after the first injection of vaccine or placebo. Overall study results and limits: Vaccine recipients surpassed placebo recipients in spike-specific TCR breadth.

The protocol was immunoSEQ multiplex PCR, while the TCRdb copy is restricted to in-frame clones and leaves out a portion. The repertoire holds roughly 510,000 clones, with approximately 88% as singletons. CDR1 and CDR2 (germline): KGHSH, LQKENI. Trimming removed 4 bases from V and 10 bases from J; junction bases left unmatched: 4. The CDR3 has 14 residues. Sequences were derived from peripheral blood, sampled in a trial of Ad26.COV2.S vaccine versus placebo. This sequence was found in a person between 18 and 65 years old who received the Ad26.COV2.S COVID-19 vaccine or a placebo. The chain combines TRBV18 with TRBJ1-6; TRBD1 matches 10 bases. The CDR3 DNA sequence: TGTGCCAGCTCACTCGGGACAGGGGACTCACCCCTCCACTTT. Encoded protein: CASSLGTGDSPLHF.